This T cell receptor beta chain came from a study of preoperative IRX-2 immunotherapy in early breast cancer. Treatment of the sample: preoperative locoregional IRX-2 cytokine immunotherapy. Patients received preoperative, locoregional IRX-2 cytokine immunotherapy in a phase Ib study. Deletions cut 1 base from V and 4 bases from J, with 10 bases between. CDR1 SGHTA and CDR2 FQGNSA come from the germline V gene. The CDR3 runs 14 residues. Here immunoSEQ multiplex PCR was the method, and the copy in TCRdb shows in-frame clones only, minus some. The sample records roughly 25,000 clones, around 91% being singletons.

The J gene is TRBJ1-2, the V gene TRBV7-2; D is uncertain. The sample in question was tumor tissue, obtained after IRX-2 immunotherapy. This TCR derives from a human donor with breast cancer. CDR3 DNA: TGTGCCAGCAGCTTAGGCGGCGACCTCTATGGCTACACCTTC. It translates to CASSLGGDLYGYTF.